The T cell receptor (beta chain) under discussion was sequenced for a study of T cell responses to AZD1222 COVID-19 vaccine. Overall study results and limits: The donor group comprised mostly white British people and more females; the analysis possibly underestimated clonal diversity. Variant regions that are unmutated are reportedly the target of nearly half of spike-specific TCRs.

Notes on this clone: Its antigen is still unknown.

CDR1 and CDR2 from the germline V gene are LNHDA and SQIVND (reference sequence). The CDR3 covers 15 residues. V was pared by 7 bases and J by 3 bases, with 16 bases between. Clones were read by immunoSEQ multiplex PCR, and TCRdb kept only the in-frame ones, dropping some. This table holds some 150,000 clones, 85% found once. The TCR originated in an adult who received the MenACWY meningococcal vaccine as a control. The specimen was peripheral blood, collected 28 days after the second dose of the MenACWY control vaccine. J is TRBJ2-1 and V is TRBV19, with a tentative D call TRBD2 (6 bases). The chain's CDR3 is CASKSAGQHYNEQFF. In DNA form, the CDR3 reads TGTGCCAGTAAATCGGCGGGGCAACACTACAATGAGCAGTTCTTC.